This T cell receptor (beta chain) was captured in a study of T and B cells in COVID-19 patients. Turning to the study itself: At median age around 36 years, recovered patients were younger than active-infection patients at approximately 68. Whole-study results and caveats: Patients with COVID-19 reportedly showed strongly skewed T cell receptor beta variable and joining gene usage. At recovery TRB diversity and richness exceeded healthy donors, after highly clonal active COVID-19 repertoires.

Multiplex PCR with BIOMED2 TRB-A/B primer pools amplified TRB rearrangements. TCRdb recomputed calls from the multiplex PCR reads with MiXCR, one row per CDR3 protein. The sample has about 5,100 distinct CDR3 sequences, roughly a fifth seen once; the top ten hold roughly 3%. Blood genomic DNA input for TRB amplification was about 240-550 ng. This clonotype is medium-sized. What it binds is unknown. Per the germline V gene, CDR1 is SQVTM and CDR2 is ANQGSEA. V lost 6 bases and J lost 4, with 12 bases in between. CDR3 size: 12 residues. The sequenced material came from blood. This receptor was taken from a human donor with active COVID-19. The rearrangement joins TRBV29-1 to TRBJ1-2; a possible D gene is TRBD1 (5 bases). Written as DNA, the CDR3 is TGCAGCGTCAGGGTTTCGGCCTATGGCTACACCTTC. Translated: CSVRVSAYGYTF. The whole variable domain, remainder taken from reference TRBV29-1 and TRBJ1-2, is SAVISQKPSRDICQRGTSLTIQCQVDSQVTMMFWYRQQPGQSLTLIATANQGSEATYESGFVIDKFPISRPNLTFSTLTVSNMSPEDSSIYLCSVRVSAYGYTFGSGTRLTVV.